This T cell receptor (beta chain) emerged from a study of blood T cell repertoires in COVID-19. Original methodology: Amplification from reference gene primers served as the basis for estimated nucleated cell counts. Some clones are missing from TCRdb's copy, which holds only in-frame ones; the method was immunoSEQ multiplex PCR. The V and J calls and clone size come from that table; D and trimming were worked out from the DNA. In the table there are about 250,000 clones, about 87% of which are singletons. The participants were between about 18 and 90 years old and came from about two dozen US areas. Allocation to cohorts depended on clinical history reported by the participants. Before being deemed recovered, Cohort 3 donors had two negative PCRs, clearance, or symptom resolution. V lost 5 bases and J 4 bases, leaving 9 bases between the germline ends. The CDR3 is made up of 13 amino acids. Germline lookup yields CDR1 SGHTA and CDR2 FQGTGA.

Sequences were obtained from PBMCs or T cells enriched from blood (not recorded which). V is TRBV7-3 and J is TRBJ2-1, with D perhaps matching TRBD2 (6 bases). This receptor was taken from a woman between 45 and 65 years old who had recovered from COVID-19. This CDR3 is CASSIGGYNEQFF. Written as DNA, the CDR3 is TGTGCCAGCAGCATTGGAGGGTACAATGAGCAGTTCTTC. Combining the CDR3 with reference TRBV7-3 and TRBJ2-1 gives the whole variable domain GAGVSQTPSNKVTEKGKYVELRCDPISGHTALYWYRQSLGQGPEFLIYFQGTGAADDSGLPNDRFFAVRPEGSVSTLKIQRTERGDSAVYLCASSIGGYNEQFFGPGTRLTVL.